The rows below give T cell receptor beta chains drawn from one sample of a study of blood T cell repertoires in COVID-19. Assay used: immunoSEQ multiplex PCR; TCRdb lists only in-frame clones, some missing. The sample lists about 250,000 clones; roughly 83% were seen once. Sequenced sample: peripheral blood. The origin of the receptors is an elderly man with acute or convalescent COVID-19. CDR3s include the opening cysteine and the closing phenylalanine or tryptophan. A D gene is named only where the DNA matches it firmly. Size is stated for part of the rows, as once, few or many counts, or as a class when the clone is expanded.

>TRBV6-5|TRBJ1-4|NA|few
TGTGCCAGCAGCCCCCGGCAGGGTGGACTGTTTTTT
CASSPRQGGLFF
>TRBV7-3|TRBJ1-1|NA|NA
TGTGCCAGCAGCCGAGCACGGGTGAACACTGAAGCTTTCTTT
CASSRARVNTEAFF
>TRBV7-2|TRBJ1-4|NA|NA
TGTGCCAGCAGCCCCCGCAGAAATGAAAAACTGTTTTTT
CASSPRRNEKLFF
>TRBV5-1|TRBJ2-7|TRBD1|NA
TGCGCCAGCAGCAAGGGACAGGGGGCGGAGGAGCAGTACTTC
CASSKGQGAEEQYF
>TRBV5-1|TRBJ1-4|TRBD1|NA
TGCGCCAGCAGCTTGGCGGGACAGGGGGACAATGAAAAACTGTTTTTT
CASSLAGQGDNEKLFF
>TRBV7-2|TRBJ1-6|NA|NA
TGTGCCAGCAGCTTAGTCAGTAATTCACCCCTCCACTTT
CASSLVSNSPLHF
>TRBV2|TRBJ2-1|NA|NA
TGTGCCAGCAGTGGAGACGAGGATGAGCAGTTCTTC
CASSGDEDEQFF
>TRBV21-1|TRBJ1-2|NA|NA
TGTGCCAGCAGCAAAATCCGAGATGGCTACACCTTC
CASSKIRDGYTF
>TRBV5-1|TRBJ1-3|NA|NA
TGCGCCAGCAGCGAACAGGTCGCTGGAAACACCATATATTTT
CASSEQVAGNTIYF
>TRBV7-2|TRBJ2-7|TRBD2|NA
TGTGCCAGCAGCTTAGACGGGAGGGCCTACGAGCAGTACTTC
CASSLDGRAYEQYF
>TRBV9|TRBJ1-1|NA|NA
TGTGCCAGCAGCGTTGGCCCAGGGGCCCCTGAAGCTTTCTTT
CASSVGPGAPEAFF
>TRBV19|TRBJ2-1|NA|NA
TGTGCCAGTAGCCAACGACAGGCCCTCGTCAATGAGCAGTTCTTC
CASSQRQALVNEQFF
>TRBV18|TRBJ2-5|NA|NA
TGTGCCAGCTCACCCACCGAGGCTGAGACCCAGTACTTC
CASSPTEAETQYF
>TRBV6-5|TRBJ1-2|NA|once
TGTGCCACCCTCAACTTAGTTTATGGCTACACCTTC
CATLNLVYGYTF
>TRBV21-1|TRBJ2-3|NA|NA
TGTGCCAGCAGCAAAGCGGAGGGGCTGGACACAGATACGCAGTATTTT
CASSKAEGLDTDTQYF
>TRBV28|TRBJ2-7|TRBD1|NA
TGTGCCAGCAGCTTCCGGGACAGGGCGAGCGAGCAGTACTTC
CASSFRDRASEQYF
>TRBV10-3|TRBJ2-7|TRBD1|NA
TGTGCCATCAGTGGCATGACACGGGACAGTGTGGGCGAGCAGTACTTC
CAISGMTRDSVGEQYF
>TRBV2|TRBJ1-2|NA|few
TGTGCCAGCAGTTGGAGGGAGGACTATGGCTACACCTTC
CASSWREDYGYTF
>TRBV7-6|TRBJ2-1|NA|NA
TGTGCCAGCAGCTCACTAGAAAAGCAGTTCTTC
CASSSLEKQFF
>TRBV19|TRBJ1-5|NA|NA
TGTGCCAGTAGTATAGGCCAACAGGAGAATCAGCCCCAGCATTTT
CASSIGQQENQPQHF
>TRBV19|TRBJ1-2|NA|NA
TGTGCCAGTAGTATAGGCCCCGGACAGATTCACTATGGCTACACCTTC
CASSIGPGQIHYGYTF
>TRBV7-6|TRBJ2-2|TRBD1|NA
TGTGCCAGCTCTCTAGGACAGGGGGCCACCGGGGAGCTGTTTTTT
CASSLGQGATGELFF
>TRBV18|TRBJ2-7|TRBD2|once
TGTGCCAGCTCACCCCGGGCAGGGAGGGCCGGGGCCTACGAGCAGTACTTC
CASSPRAGRAGAYEQYF
>TRBV24-1|TRBJ1-1|NA|once
TGTGCCACCAGCCCAGCCGGACAGACTGAAGCTTTCTTT
CATSPAGQTEAFF
>TRBV5-5|TRBJ2-1|TRBD1|NA
TGTGCCAGCAGCCGGACAGGTGACAATGAGCAGTTCTTC
CASSRTGDNEQFF
>TRBV3-1/TRBV3-2|TRBJ1-6|NA|once
TGTGCCAGCAGCCAAGCGGGAAATTTTGCTAATTCACCCCTCCACTTT
CASSQAGNFANSPLHF
>TRBV6-5|TRBJ1-5|NA|once
TGTGCCACTAATTTAGGGGCTTATCAGCCCCAGCATTTT
CATNLGAYQPQHF
>TRBV3-1/TRBV3-2|TRBJ1-5|NA|NA
TGTGCCAGCAGCCAAGAACGAGGAAGGCAGCCCCAGCATTTT
CASSQERGRQPQHF
>TRBV6-5|TRBJ2-7|NA|NA
TGTGCCAGCAGCCTGGCGACAGGAGGCTACGAGCAGTACTTC
CASSLATGGYEQYF
>TRBV28|TRBJ2-2|TRBD1|NA
TGTGCCAGCAGTTTACCAGGGGGCAAGGCCGGGGAGCTGTTTTTT
CASSLPGGKAGELFF
>TRBV7-2|TRBJ1-1|TRBD1|NA
TGTGCCAGCAGCTTTCAGGGGGCGCGGGGCACTGAAGCTTTCTTT
CASSFQGARGTEAFF